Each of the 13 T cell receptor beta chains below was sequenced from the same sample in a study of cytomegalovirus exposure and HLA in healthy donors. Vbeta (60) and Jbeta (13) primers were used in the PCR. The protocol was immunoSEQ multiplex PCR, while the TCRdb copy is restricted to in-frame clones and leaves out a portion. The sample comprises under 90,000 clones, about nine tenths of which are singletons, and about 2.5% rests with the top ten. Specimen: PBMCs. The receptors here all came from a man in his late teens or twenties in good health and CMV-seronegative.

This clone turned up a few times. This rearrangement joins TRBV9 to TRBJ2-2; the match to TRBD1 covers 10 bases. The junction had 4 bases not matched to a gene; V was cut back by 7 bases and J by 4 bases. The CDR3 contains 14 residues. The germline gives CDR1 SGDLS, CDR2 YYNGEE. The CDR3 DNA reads TGTGCCAGCGCGCGGACAGGGGGCACCGGGGAGCTGTTTTTT. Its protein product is CASARTGGTGELFF.

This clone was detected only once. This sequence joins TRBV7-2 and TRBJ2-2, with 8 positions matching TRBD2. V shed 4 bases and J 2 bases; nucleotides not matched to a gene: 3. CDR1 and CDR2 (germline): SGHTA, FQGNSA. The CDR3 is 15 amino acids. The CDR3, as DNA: TGTGCCAGCAGCTCGGGACTAGTTAACACCGGGGAGCTGTTTTTT. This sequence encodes CASSSGLVNTGELFF.

The CDR3 protein is CASSFLDTPTGELFF. In nucleotides, the CDR3 is TGTGCCAGCAGTTTTCTAGATACACCTACCGGGGAGCTGTTTTTT. The gene calls are TRBV28 and TRBJ2-2; D is unclear. Germline V gives CDR1 MDHEN, CDR2 SYDVKM. The CDR3 totals 15 residues. Between the trimmed V and J ends, which lost 3 bases and 5 bases, there was a span of 13 bases.

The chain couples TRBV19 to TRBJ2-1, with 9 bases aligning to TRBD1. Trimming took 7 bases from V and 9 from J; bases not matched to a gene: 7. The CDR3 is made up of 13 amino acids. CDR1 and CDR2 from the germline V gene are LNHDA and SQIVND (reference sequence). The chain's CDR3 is CASTRDRVGEQFF. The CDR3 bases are TGTGCCAGTACCCGGGACAGGGTGGGTGAGCAGTTCTTC.

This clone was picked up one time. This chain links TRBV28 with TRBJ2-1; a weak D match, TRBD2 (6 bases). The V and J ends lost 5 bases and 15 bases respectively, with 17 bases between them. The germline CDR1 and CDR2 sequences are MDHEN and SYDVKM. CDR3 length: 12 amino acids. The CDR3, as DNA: TGTGCCAGCAGTCGGCGCCTTCGGAGGGCGTTCTTC. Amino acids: CASSRRLRRAFF.

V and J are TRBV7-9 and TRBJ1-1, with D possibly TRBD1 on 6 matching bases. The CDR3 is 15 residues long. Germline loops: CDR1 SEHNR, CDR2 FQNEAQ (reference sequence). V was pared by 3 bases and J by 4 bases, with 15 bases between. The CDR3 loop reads CASSFEGLGATEAFF. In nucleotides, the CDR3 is TGTGCCAGCAGCTTTGAGGGGCTGGGGGCCACTGAAGCTTTCTTT.

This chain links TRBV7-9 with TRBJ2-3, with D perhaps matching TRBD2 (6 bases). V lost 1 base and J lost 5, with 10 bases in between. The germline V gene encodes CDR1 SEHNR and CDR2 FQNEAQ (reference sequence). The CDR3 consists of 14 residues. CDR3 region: CASSLDGRRDTQYF. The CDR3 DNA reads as TGTGCCAGCAGCTTAGATGGGAGGAGAGATACGCAGTATTTT.

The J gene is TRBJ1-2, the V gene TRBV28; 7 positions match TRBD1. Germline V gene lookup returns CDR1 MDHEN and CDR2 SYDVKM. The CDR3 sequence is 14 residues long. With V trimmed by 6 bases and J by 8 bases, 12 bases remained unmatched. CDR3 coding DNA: TGTGCCAGCAGGCCTATAGGGGGCGCCGGGGGCTACACCTTC. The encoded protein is CASRPIGGAGGYTF.

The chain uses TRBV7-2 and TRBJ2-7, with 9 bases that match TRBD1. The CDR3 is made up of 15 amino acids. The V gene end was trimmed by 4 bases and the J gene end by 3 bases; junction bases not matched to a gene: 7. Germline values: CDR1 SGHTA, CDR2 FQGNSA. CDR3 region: CASSSGQGPHYEQYF. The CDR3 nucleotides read TGTGCCAGCAGCTCCGGACAGGGGCCCCACTACGAGCAGTACTTC. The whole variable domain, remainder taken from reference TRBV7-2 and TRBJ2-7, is GAGVSQSPSNKVTEKGKDVELRCDPISGHTALYWYRQSLGQGLEFLIYFQGNSAPDKSGLPSDRFSAERTGGSVSTLTIQRTQQEDSAVYLCASSSGQGPHYEQYFGPGTRLTVT.

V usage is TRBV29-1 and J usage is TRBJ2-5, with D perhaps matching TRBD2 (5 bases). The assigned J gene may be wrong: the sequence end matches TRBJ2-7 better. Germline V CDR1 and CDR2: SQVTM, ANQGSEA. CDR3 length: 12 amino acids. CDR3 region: CSVRAASYEQYF. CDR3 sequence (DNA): TGCAGCGTTAGAGCGGCATCCTACGAGCAGTACTTC.

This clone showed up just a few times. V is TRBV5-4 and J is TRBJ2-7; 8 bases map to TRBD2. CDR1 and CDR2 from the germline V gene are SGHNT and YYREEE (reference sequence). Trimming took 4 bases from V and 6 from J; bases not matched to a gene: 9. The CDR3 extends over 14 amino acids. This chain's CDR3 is CASSRTSLGGEQYF. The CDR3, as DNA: TGTGCCAGCAGCCGGACTAGCCTGGGGGGCGAGCAGTACTTC.

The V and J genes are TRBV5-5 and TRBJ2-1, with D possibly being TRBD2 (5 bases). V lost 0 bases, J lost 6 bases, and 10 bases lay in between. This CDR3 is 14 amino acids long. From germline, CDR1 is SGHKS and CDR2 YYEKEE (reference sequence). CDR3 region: CASSLGGLFNEQFF. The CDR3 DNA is TGTGCCAGCAGCTTGGGAGGACTCTTCAATGAGCAGTTCTTC.

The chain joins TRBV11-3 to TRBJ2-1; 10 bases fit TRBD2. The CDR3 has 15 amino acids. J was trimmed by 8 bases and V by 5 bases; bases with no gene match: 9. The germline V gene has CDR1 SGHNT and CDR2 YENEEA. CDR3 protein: CASSATSGINHEQFF. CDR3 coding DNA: TGTGCCAGCAGCGCCACTAGCGGGATTAACCATGAGCAGTTCTTC.